This record covers a single T cell receptor beta chain. The CDR3 is 13 amino acids. Germline V gene sequence: CDR1 WNHNN, CDR2 SYGVQD (reference sequence). V lost 5 bases and J 9 bases, leaving 11 bases between the germline ends. The data originate from a study of T cell responses to AZD1222 COVID-19 vaccine. Across the study: Second doses at about 4 or about 12 weeks were pooled.

Method: immunoSEQ multiplex PCR; TCRdb's copy keeps in-frame clones and lacks some. Found here are about 170,000 clones, roughly nine tenths of them singletons; the top ten hold roughly 6.9%. Sample: peripheral blood, taken on day 0 of AZD1222 vaccination. This sequence originates from an adult in good health. J is TRBJ1-6 and V is TRBV10-1; D is perhaps TRBD1 (5 bases). The CDR3: CASSHGTGSPLHF. CDR3 nucleotides: TGCGCCAGCAGTCACGGAACAGGTTCACCCCTCCACTTT.